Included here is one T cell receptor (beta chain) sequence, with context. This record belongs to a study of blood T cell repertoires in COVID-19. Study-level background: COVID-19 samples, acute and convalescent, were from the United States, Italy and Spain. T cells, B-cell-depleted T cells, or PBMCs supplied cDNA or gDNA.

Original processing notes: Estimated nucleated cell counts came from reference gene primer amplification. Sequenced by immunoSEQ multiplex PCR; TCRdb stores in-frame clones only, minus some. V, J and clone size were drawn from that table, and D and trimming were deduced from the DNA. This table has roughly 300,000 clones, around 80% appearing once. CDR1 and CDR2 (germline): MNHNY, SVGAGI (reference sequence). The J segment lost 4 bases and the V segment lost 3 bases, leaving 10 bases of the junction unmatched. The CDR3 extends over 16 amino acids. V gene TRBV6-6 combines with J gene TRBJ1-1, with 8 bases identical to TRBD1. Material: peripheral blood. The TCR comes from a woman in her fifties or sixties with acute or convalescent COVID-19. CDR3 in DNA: TGTGCCAGCAGTTATGGTCAGGGGGCCGGGGTCACTGAAGCTTTCTTT. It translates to CASSYGQGAGVTEAFF.